This note documents a single T cell receptor (beta chain) sequence. As originally analysed: Reference gene primer amplification in the assay estimated nucleated cell counts. Profiling relied on immunoSEQ multiplex PCR, and the TCRdb table lists in-frame clones only, not all of them. V, J and clone size reflect that table, while D and trimming were determined from the DNA. The sample lists more than 95,000 clones; about four fifths were seen once. This sample was included in a study of blood T cell repertoires in COVID-19. Across the study: From the United States, Italy and Spain came samples of acute and convalescent COVID-19. Sources were T cells, B-cell-depleted T cells, or PBMCs; the material itself was cDNA or gDNA.

Trimming at V came to 0 bases and at J to 7 bases, leaving 6 bases not matched to a gene. This CDR3 spans 15 amino acids. Germline V gives CDR1 MNHNY, CDR2 SVGAGI (reference sequence). J is TRBJ1-5 and V is TRBV6-6; 7 bases fit TRBD1. The clonotype was recovered from an elderly man with active or convalescent COVID-19. Sequencing was carried out using peripheral blood. The chain's CDR3 is CASSYSQGTAQPQHF. Written as DNA, the CDR3 is TGTGCCAGCAGTTACTCGCAGGGGACAGCCCAGCCCCAGCATTTT.